This T cell receptor (beta chain) was sequenced in a study of blood T cell repertoires in COVID-19. Generated by immunoSEQ multiplex PCR, the TCRdb table keeps only in-frame clones and is missing some. Of 350,000 or so clones listed, 70% to 90% are singletons. Germline loops: CDR1 MDHEN, CDR2 SYDVKM. Deletions cut 1 base from V and 7 bases from J, with 29 bases between. CDR3 length: 20 residues. The chain has TRBV28 and TRBJ1-5; D is possibly TRBD1 (6 bases). The sequencing input was PBMCs or T cells enriched from blood (not recorded which). The sequence derives from a woman between 40 and 50 years old with acute COVID-19. The CDR3 reads CASSLYDYFRGRTFGQPQHF. The CDR3 DNA follows: TGTGCCAGCAGTTTATACGACTATTTCAGGGGTAGGACGTTCGGGCAGCCCCAGCATTTT.